The entry that follows covers one TCR beta chain sequence. The antigen is unknown. PCR employed 60 Vbeta and 13 Jbeta primers. Profiling relied on immunoSEQ multiplex PCR, and the TCRdb table lists in-frame clones only, not all of them. This table lists tens of thousands of clones. This entry comes from a study of cytomegalovirus exposure and HLA in healthy donors. Study-level points and caveats: Data from an earlier analysis indicated that most TCR beta V segments were productive either about 90% or about 30% of the time.

Healthy bone marrow donors made up the donor group. Trimming cost V 5 bases and J 0 bases, with 3 bases left between them. The germline V gene has CDR1 MNHEY and CDR2 SVGAGI. The CDR3 has 12 amino acids. This TCR was recovered from a man aged 25 to 40 in good health and CMV-seronegative. The chain carries TRBV6-5 and TRBJ2-3; D uncertain. Sequenced sample: PBMCs. The CDR3 DNA reads TGTGCCAGCAGTCCAAGCACAGATACGCAGTATTTT. Translated, it gives CASSPSTDTQYF.